One T cell receptor (beta chain) is described in this entry. This record belongs to a study of control samples from healthy donors and cancer patients. Method: immunoSEQ multiplex PCR; TCRdb's copy keeps in-frame clones and lacks some. The data hold 90,000 to 100,000 clones, with around 82% observed a single time. CDR3 length equals 17 residues. V was pared by 6 bases and J by 5 bases, with 25 bases between. CDR1 is SGHVS, CDR2 FNYEAQ, per germline. The V gene is TRBV7-6, the J gene TRBJ2-5; TRBD2 is a possible D gene (6 bases). The sample consisted of blood. The TCR was taken from a man between 60 and 75 years old in good health. The CDR3 region is CASRPILGTGASETQYF. The DNA for the CDR3 is TGTGCCAGCAGGCCAATCTTGGGTACGGGAGCGTCGGAGACCCAGTACTTC.